The present entry profiles one TCR beta chain with its context. Its target is unknown. This sample stems from a study of CD8 T cells in Susac syndrome. Random hexamers primed reverse transcription of about 0.5 to 1 ug RNA. The method of amplification for TCR beta CDR3 was immunoSEQ multiplex PCR, covering 54 Vbeta and 13 Jbeta. TCRdb reanalysed the immunoSEQ multiplex PCR reads using MiXCR and keeps one entry per CDR3 protein. The data show about 240,000 distinct CDR3 sequences, with approximately 95% seen just once and 0.1% held by the top ten. Regarding the study as a whole: Clonal expansion was not observed in the Susac syndrome CD4+ T cell repertoires.

V lost 3 bases to trimming and J lost 6 bases; unmatched junction nucleotides: 1. Germline-derived CDR1 and CDR2 are KGHDR and SFDVKD. The CDR3 extends over 12 amino acids. The sequence was obtained from a human donor with Susac syndrome. This chain uses TRBV24-1 with TRBJ2-7, with 7 bases that match TRBD1. Sequenced sample: CD4+ T cells from PBMCs. CDR3: CATSDDRVEQYF. CDR3 sequence (DNA): TGTGCCACCAGTGATGACAGGGTCGAGCAGTACTTC.